Listed here are 22 T cell receptor beta chains from one sample, sequenced in a study of blood T cell repertoires in COVID-19 (dated by TCRdb to between 2020 and 2021). The library was prepared using the immunoSEQ multiplex PCR assay. The table was pulled from immuneACCESS by TCRdb, which kept in-frame rearrangements only. Such tables lose some clones; where checked, under half of the loss comes from unresolved V genes, and the rest has no known cause. The sample table lists under 200,000 clones, more than 70% of them with a count of one. Roughly 2.6% of the sample goes to the ten largest clones. Sequenced sample: peripheral blood. The receptors here all came from a man aged 35 to 55 with active or convalescent COVID-19.

The chain joins TRBV30 to TRBJ1-6, with 12 bases lining up with TRBD1. Germline CDR1 GTSNPN, CDR2 SVGIG (reference sequence). This CDR3 region has 14 residues. The ends lost 3 bases at V and 8 bases at J; junction bases unmatched: 2. The CDR3 loop is CAWRRDRGHSPLHF. CDR3 DNA sequence: TGTGCCTGGAGACGGGACAGGGGGCATTCACCCCTCCACTTT.

The chain uses TRBV4-1 and TRBJ2-7; a weak D match, TRBD2 (6 bases). Germline assignment: CDR1 MGHRA and CDR2 YSYEKL. V gave up 1 base and J gave up 0 bases, with 19 bases separating them. The CDR3 has 18 residues. CDR3 residues: CASSQGAGYTTTSYEQYF. The CDR3 coding sequence is TGCGCCAGCAGCCAAGGAGCGGGTTATACTACAACCTCCTACGAGCAGTACTTC.

This clone was seen once. The chain has TRBV18 and TRBJ1-3, with no clear D. Germline CDR1 is KGHSH and CDR2 is LQKENI. This CDR3 has 18 amino acids. Trimming stripped 1 base from V and 2 bases from J, with 18 bases between. The CDR3 protein is CASSPLVPGPSPGNTIYF. CDR3 in DNA: TGTGCCAGCTCACCACTAGTTCCGGGTCCTTCACCTGGAAACACCATATATTTT.

The V gene is TRBV5-1, the J gene TRBJ1-6; D remains unclear. V lost 4 bases and J lost 2, with 16 bases in between. CDR1 SGHRS and CDR2 YFSETQ come from the germline V gene. The length of the CDR3 is 17 residues. In nucleotides, the CDR3 is TGCGCCAGCAGCCCCCAAGCGCGGGGAGCCTATAATTCACCCCTCCACTTT. Translation gives CASSPQARGAYNSPLHF.

CDR3 protein: CASSSYRGLSGNTIYF. CDR3 DNA sequence: TGTGCCAGCAGTTCCTACAGGGGACTCTCTGGAAACACCATATATTTT. This chain connects TRBV6-5 to TRBJ1-3; 7 positions agree with TRBD1. The CDR3 runs 16 residues. V trimming: 4 bases; J trimming: 0 bases; junction bases outside the gene matches: 6. Germline V gene sequence: CDR1 MNHEY, CDR2 SVGAGI.

V gene TRBV5-1 combines with J gene TRBJ1-1; D is ambiguous. The CDR3 is 17 amino acids. The V gene lost 0 bases and the J gene lost 5 bases, with 20 bases spanning the gap. Germline-derived CDR1 and CDR2 are SGHRS and YFSETQ. The CDR3 reads CASSLAGVSGRETEAFF. DNA of the CDR3: TGCGCCAGCAGCTTGGCGGGAGTGTCGGGGAGGGAGACTGAAGCTTTCTTT.

The chain is built from TRBV5-1 and TRBJ1-5, with 7 bases identical to TRBD1. J lost 8 bases, V lost 4 bases, and 6 bases had no gene match. The CDR3 extends over 13 amino acids. Germline CDR1 is SGHRS and CDR2 is YFSETQ. The CDR3 protein is CASSPTGKEPQHF. In nucleotides, the CDR3 is TGCGCCAGCAGCCCGACAGGGAAGGAGCCCCAGCATTTT. Variable domain in full (rest from reference TRBV5-1 and TRBJ1-5): KAGVTQTPRYLIKTRGQQVTLSCSPISGHRSVSWYQQTPGQGLQFLFEYFSETQRNKGNFPGRFSGRQFSNSRSEMNVSTLELGDSALYLCASSPTGKEPQHFGDGTRLSIL.

V and J are TRBV4-2 and TRBJ1-5, with a weak D call TRBD1 (5 bases). The V gene lost 4 bases and the J gene lost 1 base, with 17 bases spanning the gap. This CDR3 has 17 amino acids. The germline gives CDR1 LGHNA, CDR2 YNFKEQ. The CDR3 DNA reads TGTGCCAGCAGCCCCCCCAGGGCAAGCTACAGCAATCAGCCCCAGCATTTT. This sequence encodes CASSPPRASYSNQPQHF.

The V gene is TRBV15, the J gene TRBJ2-3; the match to TRBD2 covers 14 bases. CDR1 is LNHNV, CDR2 YYDKDF, per germline (reference sequence). The CDR3 extends over 20 amino acids. Unmatched junction bases numbered 13, after V lost 4 bases and J lost 1 base. CDR3 protein: CATSTGLAGDARAGTDTQYF. CDR3 DNA: TGTGCCACCAGCACGGGACTAGCGGGGGACGCACGAGCTGGCACAGATACGCAGTATTTT.

The V gene is TRBV30, the J gene TRBJ1-2; the match to TRBD1 covers 7 bases. The V gene end was trimmed by 8 bases and the J gene end by 10 bases; junction bases not matched to a gene: 7. The CDR3 sequence is 10 residues long. Germline V CDR1 and CDR2: GTSNPN, SVGIG (reference sequence). CDR3 in amino acids: CALRQGAYTF. CDR3 sequence (DNA): TGTGCCCTACGACAGGGAGCCTACACCTTC.

This chain uses TRBV4-1 with TRBJ2-6; 13 bases line up with TRBD2. Looked up from germline, CDR1 is MGHRA and CDR2 is YSYEKL. This CDR3 is 18 amino acids long. The junction had 7 bases not matched to a gene; V was cut back by 4 bases and J by 4 bases. This chain's CDR3 is CASSRGLAGYSGANVLTF. In DNA, the CDR3 is TGCGCCAGCAGCCGGGGACTAGCGGGGTATTCCGGGGCCAACGTCCTGACTTTC.

The chain carries TRBV15 and TRBJ2-3; TRBD1 might be the D (7 bases). Trimming stripped 2 bases from V and 6 bases from J, with 12 bases between. This CDR3 is built from 14 residues. Germline V gives CDR1 LNHNV, CDR2 YYDKDF (reference sequence). CDR3 DNA: TGTGCCACCAGCAGACAGTCAGGGGGGGATACGCAGTATTTT. Protein sequence: CATSRQSGGDTQYF.

This clone appeared a single time. The gene calls are TRBV18 and TRBJ1-3; 9 positions match TRBD1. Germline-derived CDR1 and CDR2 are KGHSH and LQKENI. The V segment lost 3 bases and the J segment 1 base; nucleotides outside the gene matches: 4. The CDR3 has 16 amino acids. Written as DNA, the CDR3 is TGTGCCAGCTCACCCGACGGGACAGGGTCTGGAAACACCATATATTTT. Its protein is CASSPDGTGSGNTIYF.

The chain carries TRBV24-1 and TRBJ2-5, with 11 bases identical to TRBD2. There are 18 residues in the CDR3. CDR1 is KGHDR, CDR2 SFDVKD, per germline. Trimming at V came to 4 bases and at J to 0 bases, leaving 9 bases not matched to a gene. This CDR3 is CATSDSPRTSGYQETQYF. Written as DNA, the CDR3 is TGTGCCACCAGTGACTCCCCCAGGACTAGCGGGTACCAAGAGACCCAGTACTTC.

The V call is TRBV3-1 (or the pseudogene TRBV3-2), the J call TRBJ2-2; 8 nucleotides line up with TRBD2. The CDR3 sequence is 16 residues long. Per the germline V gene, CDR1 is LGHDT and CDR2 is YNNKEL (reference sequence). J gave up 6 bases and V 4 bases, and 10 bases lay outside the gene matches. The chain's CDR3 is CASSLALSGGSGELFF. In DNA, the CDR3 is TGTGCCAGCAGCCTTGCCTTAAGCGGGGGTTCCGGGGAGCTGTTTTTT.

The rearrangement uses TRBV6-5 and TRBJ1-2, with 7 bases lining up with TRBD1. Germline assignment: CDR1 MNHEY and CDR2 SVGAGI. V was clipped by 5 bases and J by 14 bases; unmatched bases: 8. The CDR3 has 11 residues. CDR3 loop: CASSNGQARTF. The DNA of the CDR3 is TGTGCCAGCAGTAACGGACAGGCCAGGACCTTC.

The V and J genes are TRBV27 and TRBJ1-4; 9 bases are a match to TRBD1. Germline CDR1 MNHEY, CDR2 SMNVEV (reference sequence). After removal of 5 bases from V and 2 bases from J, the junction contained 6 bases not matched to a gene. This CDR3 region has 16 residues. In DNA form, the CDR3 reads TGTGCCAGCAGTCTCGGGACAGGGTCGACTAATGAAAAACTGTTTTTT. This translates into CASSLGTGSTNEKLFF.

This rearrangement joins TRBV28 to TRBJ1-1; no definite D call. The CDR3 is 16 residues long. Trimming stripped 7 bases from V and 0 bases from J, with 18 bases between. The V gene's germline CDR1 is MDHEN and CDR2 SYDVKM. CDR3: CASNGLRLNMNTEAFF. Written as DNA, the CDR3 is TGTGCCAGCAATGGTTTGAGACTGAACATGAACACTGAAGCTTTCTTT.

The DNA of the CDR3 is TGTGCCAGCAGCTACTTGACAGGACCTAAACGGGAGACCCAGTACTTC. Translated: CASSYLTGPKRETQYF. This chain connects TRBV7-8 to TRBJ2-5; a weak D match, TRBD1 (6 bases). The V end lost 4 bases, the J end lost 5 bases, and 20 bases lay between the germline ends. The CDR3 is 16 residues long. Germline V gene sequence: CDR1 SGHVS, CDR2 FQNEAQ.

This chain connects TRBV19 to TRBJ1-2, with 9 bases that match TRBD1. CDR3 size: 14 residues. V lost 6 bases to trimming and J lost 4 bases; unmatched junction nucleotides: 6. Germline loops: CDR1 LNHDA, CDR2 SQIVND (reference sequence). CDR3 sequence: CASSLNRGLYGYTF. DNA for the CDR3: TGTGCCAGTAGCCTAAACAGGGGGCTCTATGGCTACACCTTC.

This clone was recorded only once. V gene TRBV30 combines with J gene TRBJ1-5; TRBD1 is a possible D gene (6 bases). The CDR3 consists of 15 residues. Germline assignment: CDR1 GTSNPN and CDR2 SVGIG (reference sequence). Trimming stripped 0 bases from V and 6 bases from J, with 15 bases between. The DNA of the CDR3 is TGTGCCTGGAGTGTACCAAGGGGGTTGGGTCAGCCCCAGCATTTT. Its protein product is CAWSVPRGLGQPQHF.

The chain couples TRBV24-1 to TRBJ2-1; weak D call: TRBD2 (6 bases). Deletions cut 4 bases from V and 0 bases from J, with 6 bases between. The germline V gene encodes CDR1 KGHDR and CDR2 SFDVKD. The CDR3 runs 14 residues. The DNA for the CDR3 is TGTGCCACCAGTGAGGGGGGCTCCTACAATGAGCAGTTCTTC. It codes for CATSEGGSYNEQFF.